Below, 3 T cell receptor beta chains from the same sample are listed, as sequenced in a study of graft-versus-host responses after intestinal transplantation (dated by TCRdb to 2020 to 2022). Libraries were constructed by the immunoSEQ multiplex PCR assay. TCRdb obtained this table from immuneACCESS and retained in-frame rearrangements with V and J assigned. These tables miss some clones; where compared with another copy, unresolved V genes account for less than half of the shortfall, and the remainder is unexplained. The sample records 130,000 to 150,000 clones, 85% to 95% of which are singletons. In total, the top ten clones hold around 0.19% of the sample. Their target antigens are unknown. The time point label of this sample denotes: cells obtained before transplantation from donor or recipient. The material sequenced was unstimulated CD4+ T cells sorted from spleen or lymph node cells, taken before intestinal transplant. These receptor sequences come from a human donor who received an intestinal transplant.

V is TRBV28 and J is TRBJ2-4; possibly TRBD1 for D (6 bases). V gave up 2 bases and J gave up 6 bases, with 11 bases separating them. The CDR3 runs to 14 residues. The germline gives CDR1 MDHEN, CDR2 SYDVKM. The CDR3 sequence: CASSLATGTNIQYF. DNA for the CDR3: TGTGCCAGCAGTTTAGCTACAGGGACAAACATTCAGTACTTC.

This CDR3 is CASSVVGAEGDEAFF. The CDR3 region has the DNA TGTGCCAGCAGCGTAGTAGGGGCCGAAGGGGACGAAGCTTTCTTT. This chain links TRBV9 with TRBJ1-1; maybe TRBD1 (5 bases). V lost 0 bases and J 8 bases, leaving 17 bases between the germline ends. Per the germline V gene, CDR1 is SGDLS and CDR2 is YYNGEE. The CDR3 length is 15 residues.

This chain connects TRBV7-9 to TRBJ2-5; tentative D call: TRBD1 (5 bases). The J call may be mistaken, given a closer DNA end match to TRBJ2-7. Germline V gene sequence: CDR1 SEHNR, CDR2 FQNEAQ (reference sequence). This CDR3 is 16 amino acids long. This chain's CDR3 is CASSLAPGKGWYEQYF. The CDR3, as DNA: TGTGCCAGCAGCTTAGCCCCAGGGAAGGGTTGGTACGAGCAGTACTTC.